These T cell receptor beta chains were read from a single sample in a study of cytomegalovirus exposure and HLA in healthy donors. The protocol was immunoSEQ multiplex PCR, while the TCRdb copy is restricted to in-frame clones and leaves out a portion. Seen here are around 210,000 clones, roughly 84% observed once, and the top ten hold 0.24%. Sequencing was carried out using PBMCs. The receptors were gathered from a girl aged 2 to 9 in good health and CMV-seronegative. The CDR3 runs from the conserved cysteine through the conserved F or W.

TRBV30 | CAWSVKGAQPQHF
TRBV6-5 | CASSYYGRAQETQYF
TRBV14 | CASSPHRVDGYTF
TRBV5-1 | CASSSDRGTDTQYF
TRBV5-5 | CASSLATLRVGLYEQYF
TRBV7-2 | CASSFPPPPAGVMQFF
TRBV6-5 | CASSYSDRGDTQYF
TRBV5-1 | CASSLQGGNQPQHF
TRBV5-1 | CASSPQGEETQYF
TRBV15 | CATSNLQGSYGYTF
TRBV6-5 | CASSGDPVIAEAFF
TRBV4-1 | CASGNIGTGGDYGYTF
TRBV5-6 | CASSSLDSPNTEAFF
TRBV5-6 | CASSYIEAYEQYF
TRBV5-1 | CASSLASKDRGQLYEQYF
TRBV5-1 | CASSSGGRNPGELFF
TRBV2 | CASTGGAGAYEQYF
TRBV6-1 | CASSDNGQGANYGYTF
TRBV6-1 | CASGSSRAYEQYF
TRBV7-6 | CASSRSRDSSSGPTYEQYF
TRBV19 | CASSIEPPASGNYNEQFF
TRBV4-1 | CASSQDRDYEQYF
TRBV7-2 | CASSWAYEQYF
TRBV14 | CASSPSTGDGYTF
TRBV5-1 | CASSMGQGYEQYF
TRBV29-1 | CSGQEYEVGMDPEAFF
TRBV19 | CASSIRQGAFEQYF
TRBV27 | CASSLSTGGGQPQHF
TRBV5-6 | CASSRNRGKLLMGTEAFF
TRBV7-9 | CASSSVDKTGASEQYF
TRBV6-5 | CASSSGGPTSEAFF
TRBV2 | CASSDRMGIPQHF
TRBV19 | CASSSGGRREQFF
TRBV13 | CASSKGQGAREQYF
TRBV6-5 | CASSSPGLAGSDTQYF
TRBV6-1 | CASRVHGDGYTF
TRBV27 | CASSEDRGFEQFF
TRBV7-2 | CASSPGTSVTSYEQYF
TRBV2 | CASSHLAGVNEQFF
TRBV10-2 | CASSKNRDNYEQYF
TRBV6-1 | CASNEGDLSGETQYF
TRBV7-6 | CASSLGRVLHPGTQYF
TRBV5-8 | CASRGGGNTGELFF
TRBV5-1 | CASSLGTVANEKLFF
TRBV2 | CASSEAPLGGKNTEAFF
TRBV2 | CASRGGWETQYF
TRBV5-1 | CASSPPETGSNEQFF
TRBV27 | CASRLAGGTDTQYF
TRBV9 | CASSAETSVGEIQYF
TRBV5-1 | CASSLQGDGTEAFF
TRBV5-1 | CASSLELAGSTDTQYF
TRBV5-1 | CASSLIPGQGTNEQFF
TRBV12-5 | CASGKRHWAGQPQHF
TRBV11-3 | CASSLEQGHEQYF
TRBV10-1 | CASSFGQGDEAFF
TRBV4-1 | CASSREPFSRVNTGELFF
TRBV19 | CASRETGGVFIINQPQHF
TRBV29-1 | CSVVAMGAGYGYTF
TRBV5-5 | CASSLEGSSGYIYEQYF